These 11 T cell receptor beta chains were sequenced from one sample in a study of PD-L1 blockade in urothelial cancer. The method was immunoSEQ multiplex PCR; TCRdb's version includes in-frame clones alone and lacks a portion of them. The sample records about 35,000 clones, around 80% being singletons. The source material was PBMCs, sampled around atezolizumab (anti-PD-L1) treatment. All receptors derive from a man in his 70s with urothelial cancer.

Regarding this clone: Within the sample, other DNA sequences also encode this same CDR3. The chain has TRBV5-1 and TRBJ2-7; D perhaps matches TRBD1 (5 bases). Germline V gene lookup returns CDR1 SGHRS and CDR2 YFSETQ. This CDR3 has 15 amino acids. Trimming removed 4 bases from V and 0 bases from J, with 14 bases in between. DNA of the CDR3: TGCGCCAGCAGCCCACAGGACGGTAGCTCCTACGAGCAGTACTTC. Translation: CASSPQDGSSYEQYF.

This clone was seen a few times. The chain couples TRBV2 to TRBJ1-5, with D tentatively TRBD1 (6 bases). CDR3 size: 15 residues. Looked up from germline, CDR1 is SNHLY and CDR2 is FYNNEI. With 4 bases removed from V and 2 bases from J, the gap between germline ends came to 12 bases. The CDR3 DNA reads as TGTGCCAGCAGTGCCTCACAGGGTGGCAATCAGCCCCAGCATTTT. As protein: CASSASQGGNQPQHF.

The CDR3 bases are TGTGCCAGCAGTGCCGGACAGGGGAGGACTGAAGCTTTCTTT. Its translation is CASSAGQGRTEAFF. This chain links TRBV6-4 with TRBJ1-1, with 9 bases fitting TRBD1. Germline assignment: CDR1 MRHNA and CDR2 SNTAGT. With V trimmed by 4 bases and J by 5 bases, 5 bases remained unmatched. This CDR3 contains 14 residues.

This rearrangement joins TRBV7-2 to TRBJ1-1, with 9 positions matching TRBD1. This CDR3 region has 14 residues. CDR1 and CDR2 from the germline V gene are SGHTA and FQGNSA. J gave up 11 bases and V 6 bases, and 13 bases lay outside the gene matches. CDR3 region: CASSLTGTGRGAFF. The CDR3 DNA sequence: TGTGCCAGCAGTTTAACCGGGACAGGGAGAGGCGCTTTCTTT.

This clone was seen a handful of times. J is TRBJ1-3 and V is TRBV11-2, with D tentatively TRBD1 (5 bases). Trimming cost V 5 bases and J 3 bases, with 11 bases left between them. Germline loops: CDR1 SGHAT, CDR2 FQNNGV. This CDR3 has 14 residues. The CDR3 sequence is CASSALTVGNTIYF. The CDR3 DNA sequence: TGTGCCAGCAGCGCCCTGACAGTTGGAAACACCATATATTTT.

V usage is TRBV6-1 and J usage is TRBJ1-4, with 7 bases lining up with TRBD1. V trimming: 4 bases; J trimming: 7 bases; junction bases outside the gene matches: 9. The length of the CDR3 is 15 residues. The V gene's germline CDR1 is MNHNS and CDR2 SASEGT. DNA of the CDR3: TGTGCCAGCAGTGTAACAGGGGTTGAGGGTGAAAAACTGTTTTTT. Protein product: CASSVTGVEGEKLFF.

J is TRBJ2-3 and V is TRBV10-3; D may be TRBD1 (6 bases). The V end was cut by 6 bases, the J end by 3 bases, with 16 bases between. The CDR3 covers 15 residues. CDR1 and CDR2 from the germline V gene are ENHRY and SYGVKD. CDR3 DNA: TGTGCCATCAGCACCACAGGGAGTGGGACAGATACGCAGTATTTT. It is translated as CAISTTGSGTDTQYF.

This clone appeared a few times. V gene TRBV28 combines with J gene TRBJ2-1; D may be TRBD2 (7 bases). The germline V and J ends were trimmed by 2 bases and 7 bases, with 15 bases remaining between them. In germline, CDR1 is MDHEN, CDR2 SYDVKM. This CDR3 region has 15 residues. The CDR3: CASSLRGEGLNEQFF. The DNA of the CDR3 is TGTGCCAGCAGTTTAAGGGGGGAGGGCCTGAATGAGCAGTTCTTC.

The chain's CDR3 is CASRTEETQYF. The CDR3 DNA is TGTGCCAGTAGGACAGAAGAGACCCAGTACTTC. The chain employs TRBV19 and TRBJ2-5, with TRBD1 as a possible D gene (5 bases). The V gene lost 6 bases and the J gene lost 3 bases, with 5 bases spanning the gap. From germline, CDR1 is LNHDA and CDR2 SQIVND (reference sequence). This CDR3 has 11 amino acids.

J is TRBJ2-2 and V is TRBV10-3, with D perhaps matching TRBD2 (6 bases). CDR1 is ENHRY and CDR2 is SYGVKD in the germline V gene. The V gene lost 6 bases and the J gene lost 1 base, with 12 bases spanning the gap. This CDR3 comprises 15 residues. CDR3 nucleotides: TGTGCCATCAGGGCACCCGGGGGGAACACCGGGGAGCTGTTTTTT. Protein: CAIRAPGGNTGELFF.

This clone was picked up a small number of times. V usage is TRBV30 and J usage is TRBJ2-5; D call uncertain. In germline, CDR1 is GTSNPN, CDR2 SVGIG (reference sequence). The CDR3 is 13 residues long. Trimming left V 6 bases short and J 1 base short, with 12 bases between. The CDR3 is CACGGAVQETQYF. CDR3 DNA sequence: TGTGCCTGCGGCGGTGCGGTCCAAGAGACCCAGTACTTC.